These 19 T cell receptor beta chains were sequenced from one sample in a study of T-cell memory formation after mild COVID-19. In TCRdb, the 5' RACE reads were re-called with MiXCR into one record per CDR3 protein. The table lists 170,000 or so distinct CDR3 sequences, over 20% of them singletons. The specimen was PBMCs or a T cell subset sorted from them (not recorded which). Source of these receptors: an adult woman who had mild COVID-19 (a few samples of this study predate the infection). Cell type and time point are not known.

This clonotype appeared many times. J is TRBJ1-2 and V is TRBV6-5; D gene ambiguous. Germline CDR1 and CDR2: MNHEY and SVGAGI. Trimming took 5 bases from V and 8 from J, leaving 15 bases between them. The CDR3 consists of 13 residues. For the CDR3, the DNA is TGTGCCAGCAGTACGACCCGCTCAGAGGGCTACACCTTC. Translation: CASSTTRSEGYTF.

In this sample, this clonotype turned up a few times. This chain joins TRBV5-6 and TRBJ1-2; no clear D. V shed 0 bases and J shed 1 base, with 7 bases lying between them. Germline values: CDR1 SGHDT, CDR2 YYEEEE. This CDR3 comprises 14 residues. The CDR3 sequence: CASSLVPVNYGYTF. CDR3 bases: TGTGCCAGCAGCTTGGTTCCGGTTAACTATGGCTACACCTTC.

The genes are TRBV7-9 and TRBJ2-3; no clear D. The ends were cut back, 4 bases at V and 4 bases at J, with 6 bases in the middle. From germline, CDR1 is SEHNR and CDR2 FQNEAQ (reference sequence). The length of the CDR3 is 12 residues. In DNA form, the CDR3 reads TGTGCCAGCAGCTCGGCTCCAGATACGCAGTATTTT. This gives the protein CASSSAPDTQYF.

J is TRBJ2-7 and V is TRBV5-1; 9 positions match TRBD1. CDR3 length: 17 amino acids. Germline CDR1 is SGHRS and CDR2 is YFSETQ. The V segment lost 0 bases and the J segment 2 bases; nucleotides outside the gene matches: 9. The CDR3 nucleotides read TGCGCCAGCAGCTTGGACCCACAGGGGGCAGTGACCTACGAGCAGTACTTC. Its protein is CASSLDPQGAVTYEQYF.

The CDR3 is CSARDFGLAGGETQYF. DNA for the CDR3: TGCAGTGCTAGAGATTTTGGACTAGCGGGGGGGGAGACCCAGTACTTC. The chain has TRBV20-1 and TRBJ2-5; 15 nucleotides agree with TRBD2. Unmatched junction bases numbered 4, after V lost 0 bases and J lost 5 bases. Germline loops: CDR1 DFQATT, CDR2 SNEGSKA (reference sequence). The CDR3 spans 16 residues.

The chain couples TRBV4-3 to TRBJ2-1, with TRBD1 matching 11 bases. This CDR3 is 15 amino acids long. V lost 3 bases to trimming and J lost 4 bases; unmatched junction nucleotides: 2. CDR1 and CDR2 from the germline V gene are LGHNA and YSLEER. CDR3 loop: CASSHGTGGYNEQFF. In DNA, the CDR3 is TGCGCCAGCAGCCACGGGACAGGGGGATACAATGAGCAGTTCTTC.

This clonotype was detected a few times. The J gene is TRBJ2-7, the V gene TRBV6-5; D not certain. With 2 bases removed from V and 3 bases from J, the gap between germline ends came to 14 bases. The CDR3 has 15 amino acids. Germline CDR1 and CDR2: MNHEY and SVGAGI. CDR3 nucleotide sequence: TGTGCCAGCAGTTACACGCAGGACGGATACTACGAGCAGTACTTC. This codes for CASSYTQDGYYEQYF.

The chain uses TRBV5-6 and TRBJ2-1; 9 bases line up with TRBD1. The germline V gene encodes CDR1 SGHDT and CDR2 YYEEEE. V lost 7 bases, J lost 4 bases, and 6 bases stayed unmatched. The CDR3 extends over 14 amino acids. The CDR3 bases are TGTGCCAGCGGACAGGGGACTCCATACAATGAGCAGTTCTTC. This encodes CASGQGTPYNEQFF.

This clonotype occurred a few times. The chain recombines TRBV10-3 with TRBJ2-7; 14 bases match TRBD2. Trimming took 2 bases from V and 4 from J; bases not matched to a gene: 19. The CDR3 runs to 21 residues. Germline loops: CDR1 ENHRY, CDR2 SYGVKD. CDR3 loop: CAISETFTGPGLAGDGYEQYF. CDR3 DNA sequence: TGTGCCATCAGTGAGACCTTCACAGGGCCGGGACTAGCGGGAGATGGGTACGAGCAGTACTTC.

This clonotype turned up a few times. This chain uses TRBV12-3 or TRBV12-4 with TRBJ2-3; tentatively, D is TRBD1 (6 bases). V lost 5 bases and J 4 bases, leaving 16 bases between the germline ends. The CDR3 consists of 15 residues. The CDR3 DNA reads TGTGCCAGCAGTCCCGCGGTGGGGGCCGCAGATACGCAGTATTTT. Encoded protein: CASSPAVGAADTQYF.

This clonotype was detected a few times. The chain recombines TRBV7-9 with TRBJ1-2, with D possibly being TRBD1 (5 bases). Germline-derived CDR1 and CDR2 are SEHNR and FQNEAQ (reference sequence). The CDR3 covers 14 residues. Trimming cost V 6 bases and J 4 bases, with 15 bases left between them. The CDR3 DNA follows: TGTGCCAGCAGTCTCTCGGACATCGTCTATGGCTACACCTTC. This gives the protein CASSLSDIVYGYTF. Full variable domain (rest looked up from reference TRBV7-9 and TRBJ1-2): DTGVSQNPRHKITKRGQNVTFRCDPISEHNRLYWYRQTLGQGPEFLTYFQNEAQLEKSRLLSDRFSAERPKGSFSTLEIQRTEQGDSAMYLCASSLSDIVYGYTFGSGTRLTVV.

In DNA form, the CDR3 reads TGTGCCAGCGCGGAGGGATCAAGCACTGAAGCTTTCTTT. Translation gives CASAEGSSTEAFF. The genes are TRBV9 and TRBJ1-1, with D hard to call. CDR3 length: 13 amino acids. Trimming left V 7 bases short and J 4 bases short, with 14 bases between. Germline V CDR1 and CDR2: SGDLS, YYNGEE.

The genes are TRBV20-1 and TRBJ2-7; D is ambiguous. CDR1 and CDR2 (germline): DFQATT, SNEGSKA (reference sequence). The CDR3 covers 13 residues. V shed 2 bases and J shed 5 bases, with 13 bases lying between them. The CDR3 nucleotides read TGCAGTGCTAGAAGAAAAGGGTTCAACGAGCAGTACTTC. Translating gives CSARRKGFNEQYF.

The CDR3 sequence is CASSSVTTAPQLTGELFF. The DNA of the CDR3 is TGCGCCAGCAGCTCGGTCACAACTGCCCCCCAGCTCACCGGGGAGCTGTTTTTT. The chain uses TRBV5-1 and TRBJ2-2; the D is unclear. CDR3 length: 18 residues. CDR1 SGHRS and CDR2 YFSETQ come from the germline V gene. V was pared by 3 bases and J by 4 bases, with 22 bases between.

The sample holds many counts of this clonotype. The rearrangement joins TRBV12-3 or TRBV12-4 to TRBJ2-1; the D is unclear. The V end was cut by 2 bases, the J end by 0 bases, with 2 bases between. The length of the CDR3 is 13 residues. CDR3 residues: CASSLSSYNEQFF. The CDR3 DNA reads as TGTGCCAGCAGTTTAAGCTCCTACAATGAGCAGTTCTTC.

This chain joins TRBV24-1 and TRBJ2-2; TRBD2 aligns across 13 bases. With V trimmed by 4 bases and J by 6 bases, 4 bases remained unmatched. The CDR3 totals 16 residues. The germline V gene encodes CDR1 KGHDR and CDR2 SFDVKD. This CDR3 reads CATSDDTSGGAGELFF. DNA of the CDR3: TGTGCCACCAGTGACGACACTAGCGGGGGGGCCGGGGAGCTGTTTTTT.

This clonotype occurred a few times. V is TRBV9 and J is TRBJ2-5; 14 bases are a match to TRBD2. This CDR3 region has 16 residues. Per the germline V gene, CDR1 is SGDLS and CDR2 is YYNGEE. Unmatched junction bases numbered 2, after V lost 3 bases and J lost 1 base. CDR3 bases: TGTGCCAGCAGCGACGGACTAGCGGGGGGCCAAGAGACCCAGTACTTC. Protein sequence: CASSDGLAGGQETQYF. The variable domain in full, with the rest retrieved from reference TRBV9 and TRBJ2-5, is DSGVTQTPKHLITATGQRVTLRCSPRSGDLSVYWYQQSLDQGLQFLIQYYNGEERAKGNILERFSAQQFPDLHSELNLSSLELGDSALYFCASSDGLAGGQETQYFGPGTRLLVL.

The chain couples TRBV7-9 to TRBJ2-5; no definite D call. Trimming cost V 3 bases and J 7 bases, with 15 bases left between them. Germline V CDR1 and CDR2: SEHNR, FQNEAQ (reference sequence). CDR3 length equals 14 residues. In DNA form, the CDR3 reads TGTGCCAGCAGCTTGAAGGCCCCCCGTGGGACCCAGTACTTC. This encodes CASSLKAPRGTQYF.

This clonotype was counted only a few times. The chain joins TRBV7-2 to TRBJ2-7; possible D gene TRBD2, 5 bases. This CDR3 is 14 amino acids long. Trimming took 5 bases from V and 5 from J, leaving 16 bases between them. Germline V CDR1 and CDR2: SGHTA, FQGNSA. The CDR3: CASSPYGLIHEQYF. CDR3 bases: TGTGCCAGCAGCCCCTACGGACTTATACACGAGCAGTACTTC.